Each of the 9 T cell receptor beta chains below was sequenced from the same sample in a study of early T cells in non-severe SARS-CoV-2 infection. From the 5' RACE reads, TCRdb called clonotypes with MiXCR, one entry per CDR3 protein. The table lists 46,000 or so distinct CDR3 sequences, less than 8.5% of them singletons. The specimen sequenced was whole blood. All receptors come from an adult who was a healthcare worker with PCR-confirmed SARS-CoV-2 infection or an uninfected control (not recorded which).

This clonotype showed up many times. V and J are TRBV6-6 and TRBJ2-3; tentatively, D is TRBD2 (5 bases). The CDR3 sequence is 14 residues long. V was pared by 2 bases and J by 4 bases, with 10 bases between. Germline CDR1 is MNHNY and CDR2 is SVGAGI (reference sequence). CDR3 nucleotide sequence: TGTGCCAGCAGTTACGCCCTAGCCTCAGATACGCAGTATTTT. This sequence encodes CASSYALASDTQYF.

This clonotype was detected many times. This chain uses TRBV4-2 with TRBJ1-1; a weak D match, TRBD1 (6 bases). The CDR3 length is 14 residues. The germline V gene has CDR1 LGHNA and CDR2 YNFKEQ. V was trimmed by 3 bases and J by 3 bases, leaving 11 bases between them. The CDR3: CASSHRSGDTEAFF. The CDR3 DNA follows: TGTGCCAGCAGCCATCGTTCAGGGGACACTGAAGCTTTCTTT.

The gene calls are TRBV4-3 and TRBJ2-3; TRBD2 agrees at 14 bases. J was trimmed by 0 bases and V by 4 bases; bases with no gene match: 6. Germline CDR1 and CDR2: LGHNA and YSLEER. This CDR3 is 18 amino acids long. As DNA, the CDR3 is TGCGCCAGCAGCCTTGGACTAGCGGGGGGCCGAAGCACAGATACGCAGTATTTT. It is translated as CASSLGLAGGRSTDTQYF.

The chain uses TRBV29-1 and TRBJ2-4; D is undetermined. Germline V gene lookup returns CDR1 SQVTM and CDR2 ANQGSEA. V lost 5 bases, J lost 0 bases, and 5 bases lay in between. This CDR3 has 12 residues. CDR3 DNA: TGCAGCGTTTCCCTAGCCAAAAACATTCAGTACTTC. This encodes CSVSLAKNIQYF. The entire variable domain, with the rest obtained from reference TRBV29-1 and TRBJ2-4, is as follows: SAVISQKPSRDICQRGTSLTIQCQVDSQVTMMFWYRQQPGQSLTLIATANQGSEATYESGFVIDKFPISRPNLTFSTLTVSNMSPEDSSIYLCSVSLAKNIQYFGAGTRLSVL.

The table lists this clonotype with many counts. The CDR3 DNA reads TGCAGCGTTTCGGAGTCGGAGACCCAGTACTTC. As protein: CSVSESETQYF. J is TRBJ2-5 and V is TRBV29-1, with D unclear. CDR1 SQVTM and CDR2 ANQGSEA come from the germline V gene. The CDR3 is made up of 11 amino acids. V lost 5 bases, J lost 5 bases, and 9 bases lay in between.

V and J are TRBV3-2 and TRBJ2-3; the DNA was not compared with TRBD1, the D call given in the table. TRBV3-2 represents a pseudogene. This CDR3 is built from 14 residues. The CDR3 here is CASSLRDTGGTQYF. The CDR3 nucleotides are TGTGCCAGCAGCCTCCGGGACACCGGAGGTACGCAGTATTTT.

This chain links TRBV7-6 with TRBJ2-1, with 13 bases that match TRBD2. Looked up from germline, CDR1 is SGHVS and CDR2 is FNYEAQ. This CDR3 region has 14 residues. Germline trimming cut 4 bases from V and 14 bases from J; bases unmatched to any gene: 8. The chain's CDR3 is CASSSTSGGPPKFF. The CDR3 DNA is TGTGCCAGCAGCTCGACTAGCGGGGGGCCCCCAAAGTTCTTC.

There are many counts of this clonotype. The genes are TRBV12-3 or TRBV12-4 and TRBJ2-6; D unclear. V shed 6 bases and J shed 2 bases, with 5 bases lying between them. The CDR3 sequence is 13 residues long. DNA of the CDR3: TGTGCCAGCAGGGTACCTGGGGCCAACGTCCTGACTTTC. As protein: CASRVPGANVLTF.

In its sample, this clonotype was seen many times. The chain couples TRBV6-2 or TRBV6-3 to TRBJ2-2; D might be TRBD1 (5 bases). The CDR3 length is 15 residues. CDR1 is MNHEY, CDR2 SVGEGT, per germline. Trimming took off 2 bases at V and 1 base at J, with 8 bases between the two ends. CDR3 sequence: CASSYLGQNTGELFF. CDR3 bases: TGTGCCAGCAGTTACCTCGGACAGAACACCGGGGAGCTGTTTTTT.